Sequencing of this T cell receptor (beta chain) was carried out in a study of cytomegalovirus exposure and HLA in healthy donors (dated by TCRdb to the late 2010s). About the investigation overall: According to an earlier analysis of a few hundred of the donors, about 179 million T cells yielded 120 million or so unique TCR beta sequences and about 300 Gb of sequence data. Of the 398 genotyped donors, 81% fell in the genetic ancestry cluster associated with self-reported Caucasian donors. The later analysis used no new phenotypic data to find candidate immune exposures, relying instead on TCR beta sequences and their occurrence across donors. Genome-wide SNP genotypes for about three fifths of the 666 donors were used in a later genetic analysis, which treated that subset as a discovery cohort. Using immunosequencing, the study profiled T cell repertoires from about 620 subjects and related those repertoires to cytomegalovirus serostatus. An earlier analysis of 500 to 650 of the donors applied high-throughput TCR beta sequencing to assess whether each TCR beta V gene segment acted as functional or pseudogenic. In a later analysis, previously published TCR beta repertoires from about 670 donors were re-analyzed and high-resolution HLA genotyping was added so that TCR occurrence patterns could be studied. Typing coverage differed by locus: A, B, C, DRB1 and DQB1 were typed in about 629-640 donors, DQA1 in approximately 520, DPA1 in 600 to 610, and DPB1 in 450 to 490. Both class I and class II loci were covered by HLA typing, at four-digit resolution. Donor age, sex, ethnicity and CMV serostatus were compiled alongside the repertoire data. To predict cytomegalovirus infection status, the study combined high-throughput TCR immunosequencing, statistical association of individual TCRs with disease status, and machine learning. Across approximately 400 genotyped donors of the cohort, an average of about 250,000 unique TCR beta nucleotide sequences per donor were sequenced, and roughly 20% of those sequences were non-productive. Around 320 gigabases of sequencing data and some 85 million unique TCR sequences were included in an early release covering roughly 600 HLA-typed donors. The study was designed to test whether signatures of past pathogen exposure could be identified by cataloging public T cell receptors. Besides the first cohort of under 700 subjects, a separate validation cohort made up of some 110 different subjects was used. Roughly 5 DR-DQ haplotypes were handled as single units for association and clustering, since linkage in the cohort was strong. Every discovery cohort repertoire had been produced on one sequencing platform. What the work shows at the level of the full study, not this receptor alone: A further reported finding was that TCR beta sequences accurately predicted the HLA-A and HLA-B alleles for most subjects in the first cohort. Because counts were too low, roughly 16 rarely observed V segments, including chromosome 9 orphons, were left out of the earlier analysis of 587 of the donors. In an earlier analysis of 587 of the donors, most TCR beta V segments appeared in productive rearrangements about 90% or about 30% of the time, broadly matching IMGT annotations. In a later genetic analysis, fewer N-insertions in productive TCRs were reported among donors in an Asian-associated ancestry cluster than the 666-donor mean. In a later genetic analysis, a missense DCLRE1C variant was associated with V-gene and J-gene trimming of TCR beta chains, and the association was replicated in an independent cohort. A total of around 150 TCR beta chains were listed by the study as associated with cytomegalovirus. Sequencing depth was assumed to be roughly uniform across donors in the presence/absence analyses, though that assumption may not hold. In a later analysis, some 17,000 TCR beta sequences were associated with specific HLA alleles at a false discovery rate of 0.05. A group of highly shared sequence variants was considered likely to be a technical artifact of the sequencing pipeline. A later analysis found that TCR association rates varied across HLA loci, with DRB1 alleles showing the most associated TCRs and HLA-C alleles the fewest. The only immune exposure information available for the cohort was CMV serostatus. The 87-base-pair reads could not distinguish some IMGT-functional V segments, including TRBV6-2 and TRBV6-3, so those segments were excluded. The authors suggested that the approach could potentially be generalized to other disease states and immunological phenotypes. In a later analysis, several top co-occurrence clusters were reported to appear linked to parvovirus B19, influenza, CMV and Epstein-Barr virus. Three of the identified cytomegalovirus-associated TCR beta chains were confirmed in vitro to be specific for cytomegalovirus antigens. A later analysis found that most CMV-associated TCR beta chains appeared HLA-restricted, with HLA associations seemingly driven largely by CMV exposure. Because HLA typing was unavailable for some donors at each locus, only the typed subset was used in association tests. When HLA alleles, especially DR and DQ, strongly co-occurred, attributing TCR associations to individual alleles was difficult. This cohort had only TCR beta chains sequenced, and the lack of alpha or paired-chain data limited which features could be detected. Across donors, most TCR sequences were observed very rarely, whereas some public TCRs were present in many individuals. A later analysis found that HLA-associated TCR beta chains were more clonally expanded and had lower generation probabilities than equally common non-associated chains. Cytomegalovirus status was reported to be diagnosed by the classifier with high specificity and sensitivity in both the original and validation cohorts. Linkage disequilibrium might explain the correlated functional status among segregating V segments, but an unknown experimental factor could not be excluded.

Worth noting for this clone: It lacks a known antigen. There are no base qualities to consult, and no much larger clone falls within one base.

The cohort consisted of 666 healthy bone marrow donors. All cohort members were sampled while nominally healthy, although unrecorded immune exposures were likely present. The donor tested CMV seropositive and was one of the 289 seropositive cohort members. A peripheral blood sample was collected from each donor, and TCR beta sequencing was performed on peripheral blood mononuclear cells. The Qiagen DNeasy Blood Extraction Kit was used to extract genomic DNA from the blood cell samples. CDR1 and CDR2, per the germline V gene, are ENHRY and SYGVKD. The CDR3 sequence holds 17 residues, the cysteine and phenylalanine included. Only CDR3 DNA remains: 51 bases, in frame from the first base. V is pruned by 3 bases and J by 4 bases, leaving 11 bases of the junction without a gene match. Library construction relied on the immunoSEQ multiplex PCR assay. The multiplex PCR relied on a mix of 60 forward primers for TCR Vbeta segments and 13 reverse primers for TCR Jbeta segments. A multiplex PCR assay on genomic DNA amplified the CDR3 region of rearranged TCR beta genes. Amplified TCR beta libraries were sequenced as 87-base-pair reads on the Illumina HiSeq System. As for the original processing: In a later analysis, roughly 80 million unique TCR beta chains were counted across the roughly 700 repertoires, and roughly 10 million of these chains were shared by at least two donors. Raw reads were error-corrected and collapsed into unique sequences by a nearest-neighbor algorithm in which closely related sequences were merged to remove PCR and sequencing errors. V, D and J gene segments were assigned by aligning CDR3 sequences to IMGT reference sequences. For a sequence to be retained, a match of at least six nucleotides was required to both a V gene segment and a J gene segment. A rearrangement counted as productive if the CDR3 had no stop codons and remained in frame with V and J, and every other rearrangement counted as non-productive. Following IMGT convention, CDR3 was defined as the stretch from the second conserved V-encoded cysteine up to the conserved J-encoded phenylalanine. In an earlier analysis of more than 550 of the donors, sequences lacking an unambiguous match to a single V gene segment were excluded. An earlier analysis of about 590 of the donors classified V segments as functional when productive rearrangements were above 56.7% and as segregating when the standard deviation between donors was above 5%. A statistical classification framework was built for diagnosing cytomegalovirus status from the catalog of TCR beta chain sequences. V and J gene assignment, in a later analysis, came from comparing TCR nucleotide sequences with IMGT/GENE-DB human TR gene sequences. In a later analysis, CDR3 sequences and most-parsimonious VDJ recombination scenarios were assigned using the TCRdist pipeline. A later analysis defined each TCR beta chain by its CDR3 amino acid sequence plus V-gene family, and excluded reads lacking a unique V-gene family. To address suspected cross-contamination and a sequencing artifact, a later analysis removed 592 highly shared, low-generation-probability nucleotide sequences. In a later analysis, a clonal expansion index for each public chain was calculated from normalized within-repertoire ranks of inferred template counts. In a later analysis, generation probabilities were computed using a VDJ recombination model fitted to out-of-frame rearrangements, and the results were checked against IGoR. In a later analysis, hypergeometric tests were used to score TCR-TCR, TCR-HLA and TCR-CMV co-occurrence, with a repertoire-size bias correction applied to TCR pairs. To estimate false discovery rates, a later analysis permuted the HLA or CMV assignments 20 times. In a later analysis, co-occurring TCRs were grouped using DBSCAN, and TCRdist sequence similarity was added for clustering within HLA-allele-positive subsets. Co-occurrence clustering excluded repertoires with fewer than 30,000 or more than 120,000 public chains, plus five with anomalous nucleotide sharing. TCRdb provides this immuneACCESS table in a form limited to in-frame rearrangements. Some clones are lacking; in checked studies, under half of them reflect an unresolved V gene, and why the rest are absent is not known. D and trimming were read from the DNA, whereas the V and J calls and clone size are those reported in that table. The sample table lists about 140,000 clones, about 81% of them with a count of one. 8.1% of the sample goes to the ten largest clones.

The clonotype originates from a woman aged 45-59 years in good health and CMV-seropositive. The sample comprised PBMCs. The chain joins TRBV10-3 to TRBJ2-1; TRBD2 agrees with 8 junctional bases. The bases are TGTGCCATCAGTGAACCTCTACTAGCGGACCGATACAATGAGCAGTTCTTC. Translated, this gives CAISEPLLADRYNEQFF.